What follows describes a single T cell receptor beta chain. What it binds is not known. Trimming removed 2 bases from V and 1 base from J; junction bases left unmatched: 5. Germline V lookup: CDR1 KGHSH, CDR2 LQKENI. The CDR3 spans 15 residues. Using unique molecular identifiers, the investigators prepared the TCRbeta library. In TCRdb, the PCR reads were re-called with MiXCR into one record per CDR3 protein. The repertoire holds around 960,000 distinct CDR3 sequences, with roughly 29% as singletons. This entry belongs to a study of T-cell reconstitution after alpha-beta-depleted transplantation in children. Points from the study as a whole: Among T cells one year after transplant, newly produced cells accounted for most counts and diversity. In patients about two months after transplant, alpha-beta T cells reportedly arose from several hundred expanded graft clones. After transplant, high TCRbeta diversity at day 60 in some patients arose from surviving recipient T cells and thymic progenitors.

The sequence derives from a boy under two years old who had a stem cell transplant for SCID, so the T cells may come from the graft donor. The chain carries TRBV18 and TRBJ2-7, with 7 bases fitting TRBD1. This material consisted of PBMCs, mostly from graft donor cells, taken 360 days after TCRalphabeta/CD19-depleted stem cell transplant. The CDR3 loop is CASSPALTGSYEQYF. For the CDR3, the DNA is TGTGCCAGCTCACCAGCTCTGACAGGGTCCTACGAGCAGTACTTC. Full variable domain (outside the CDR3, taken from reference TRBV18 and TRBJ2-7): NAGVMQNPRHLVRRRGQEARLRCSPMKGHSHVYWYRQLPEEGLKFMVYLQKENIIDESGMPKERFSAEFPKEGPSILRIQQVVRGDSAAYFCASSPALTGSYEQYFGPGTRLTVT.